This T cell receptor beta chain was sequenced during a study of blood T cell repertoires in COVID-19 (dated by TCRdb to about 2020). Describing the broader study: Collaborator samples came from the United States, Italy and Spain and covered acute and convalescent phases of COVID-19. The prospective study material was composed of cDNA or gDNA derived from T cells, B-cell-depleted T cells, or PBMCs. Subjects who had been exposed to COVID-19, were actively infected with it, or had recovered from it provided the deeply sampled blood TCRbeta repertoires that made up the dataset. A freely available public database, intended as a resource for researchers studying the immune response to SARS-CoV-2, is where the repertoires were released. Samples were obtained from the ongoing ImmuneRACE study (first 160 participants) and from 1,254 subjects provided by 6 global collaborators. The sample metadata nearly always contained a de-identified subject ID, COVID-19 status, age in years and sex. Where HLA class I and class II types were available, the types were taken from metadata supplied by the sample provider, not from assay-based typing.

As regards this clone: Its binding antigen is unknown. No much larger clonotype is one base removed from it; base qualities were not supplied.

The immunoSEQ Assay, a bias-controlled multiplex PCR, was used to amplify TCRbeta CDR3 regions from genomic DNA. The authors' analysis ran thus. The number of nucleated cells in each sample was estimated by amplification of reference gene primers within the assay. Sequence reads were collapsed and filtered to measure the absolute abundance of every unique TCRbeta CDR3 rearrangement. Productive Simpson clonality was computed per sample as the square root of Simpson's diversity index over productive rearrangements. TCRdb mirrors the immuneACCESS table, restricted to in-frame sequences. Some clones are absent from its copies; in checked studies, under half trace to an unresolved V gene, and the reason for the others is unknown. V, J and clone size were drawn from that table, and D and trimming were deduced from the DNA. Recorded for this sample are 400,000 to 500,000 clones; more than 70% of them occurred a single time. The ten largest clonotypes hold 1.4% to 1.5% of the sample.

Participants in the prospective study were aged roughly 18 to 89 years, lived in more than 20 United States geographic areas, and enrolled through a virtual design. To assign participants to cohorts, the prospective study relied on clinical history that participants themselves reported in a screening survey and a study questionnaire. Exposed participants had been in contact with someone with a PCR-confirmed or clinician-diagnosed COVID-19 case within 2 weeks of study entry. In the prospective study, mobile phlebotomists collected whole blood, serum and a nasopharyngeal or oropharyngeal swab from each participant. Over a roughly 2-month period, participants in the prospective study had the option of providing additional blood draws and questionnaires. Before DNA extraction, prospective study blood samples were shipped either frozen or at room temperature. The paper's findings and limits, for the study overall: The quantity of clinical and demographic metadata differed by source and by participant and was supplied without curation.

Trimming removed 5 bases from V and 6 bases from J, leaving 14 bases between the germline ends. There are 15 amino acids in the CDR3, from cysteine to phenylalanine inclusive. The retained sequence is limited to the CDR3, 45 bases, with the frame set at the first base. Based on the germline V gene, the CDR1 and CDR2 sequences are MNHEY and SVGAGI. The chain is encoded by TRBV6-5 joined to TRBJ1-6; the D gene is possibly TRBD1, with 5 bases matching. Sequenced: PBMCs or T cells enriched from blood (not recorded which). The TCR sequence derives from a woman under 30 who had been exposed to COVID-19. The base sequence is TGTGCCAGCAGTATTAGGGTAGACAGTAATTCACCCCTCCACTTT. Translation gives CASSIRVDSNSPLHF.